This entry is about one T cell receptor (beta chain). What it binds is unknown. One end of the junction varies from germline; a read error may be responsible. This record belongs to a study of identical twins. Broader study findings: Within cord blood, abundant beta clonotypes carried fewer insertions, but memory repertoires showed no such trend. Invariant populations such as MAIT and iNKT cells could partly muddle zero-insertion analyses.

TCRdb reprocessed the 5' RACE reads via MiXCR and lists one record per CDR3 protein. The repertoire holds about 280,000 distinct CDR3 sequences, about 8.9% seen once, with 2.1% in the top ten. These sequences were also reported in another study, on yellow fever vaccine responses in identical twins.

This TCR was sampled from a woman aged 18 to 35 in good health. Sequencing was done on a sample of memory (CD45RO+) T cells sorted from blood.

Here the CDR3 reads CASSQYREGFPGKLFF. The CDR3 DNA reads TGCGCCAGCAGTCAATACCGGGAGGGTTTTCCCGGGAAGCTGTTTTTT. The J gene is TRBJ2-2, the V gene TRBV23-1, with 8 nucleotides matching TRBD2. TRBV23-1 is designated an ORF whose function remains uncertain. This CDR3 spans 16 amino acids.